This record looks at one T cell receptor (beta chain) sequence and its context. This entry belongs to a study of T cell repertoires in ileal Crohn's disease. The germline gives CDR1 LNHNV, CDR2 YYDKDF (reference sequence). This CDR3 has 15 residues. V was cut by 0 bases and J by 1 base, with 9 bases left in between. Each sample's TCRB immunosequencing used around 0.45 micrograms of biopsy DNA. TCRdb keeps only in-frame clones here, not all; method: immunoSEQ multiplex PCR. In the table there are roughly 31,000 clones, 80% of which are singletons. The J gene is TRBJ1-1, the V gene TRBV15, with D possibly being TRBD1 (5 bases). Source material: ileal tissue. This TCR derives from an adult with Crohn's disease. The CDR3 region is CATSRDRGKNTEAFF. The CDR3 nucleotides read TGTGCCACCAGCAGAGATCGGGGGAAGAACACTGAAGCTTTCTTT.